These T cell receptor beta chains were read from a single sample in a study of blood T cell repertoires in COVID-19. Repertoires were generated with immunoSEQ multiplex PCR, while TCRdb's copy carries only in-frame clones and drops some. The sample has 150,000 to 200,000 clones; roughly 89% are singletons. The sequencing input was peripheral blood. The receptors stem from a man in his forties or fifties with acute or convalescent COVID-19. Each CDR3 is given with its conserved first and last residue. The order of the fields is J gene, D gene, V gene, clone size, CDR3 protein, CDR3 DNA. The D gene is left open where the match is weak. Clone size appears in some rows only: once, few, many, or a class for an expanded clone.

TRBJ2-7 TRBD2 TRBV27 . CASTPAGGSYEQYF TGTGCCAGCACCCCAGCGGGAGGTTCCTACGAGCAGTACTTC
TRBJ2-6 . TRBV3-1/TRBV3-2 . CASSQKGDTPGANVLTF TGTGCCAGCAGCCAAAAAGGGGACACCCCCGGGGCCAACGTCCTGACTTTC
TRBJ1-1 TRBD1 TRBV7-3 . CASSLDRETEAFF TGTGCCAGCAGCTTGGACAGGGAGACTGAAGCTTTCTTT
TRBJ1-2 TRBD1 TRBV9 . CASRGQSGGADNYGYTF TGTGCCAGCAGGGGACAGAGCGGAGGCGCCGATAACTATGGCTACACCTTC
TRBJ2-5 TRBD1 TRBV6-1 . CASSEVGGGQGEETQYF TGTGCCAGCAGTGAAGTTGGTGGGGGACAGGGGGAAGAGACCCAGTACTTC
TRBJ1-6 . TRBV6-5 . CASSYGRSSYNSPLHF TGTGCCAGCAGTTACGGCCGGAGCTCCTATAATTCACCCCTCCACTTT
TRBJ2-6 . TRBV21-1 . CASSKEGEQGTDSGANVLTF TGTGCCAGCAGCAAAGAGGGGGAACAGGGGACCGACTCTGGGGCCAACGTCCTGACTTTC
TRBJ1-6 TRBD1 TRBV6-2/TRBV6-3 . CASSRGTVSSPLHF TGTGCCAGCAGCCGCGGGACAGTCAGTTCACCCCTCCACTTT
TRBJ2-1 TRBD2 TRBV7-3 . CASSLLAGPYNEQFF TGTGCCAGCAGCTTACTAGCGGGACCCTACAATGAGCAGTTCTTC
TRBJ2-6 TRBD1 TRBV2 . CAGGLDRDRYSSGANVLTF TGTGCCGGAGGATTGGACAGGGATCGGTACTCCTCTGGGGCCAACGTCCTGACTTTC
TRBJ1-1 . TRBV4-3 . CASSQNMNTEAFF TGCGCCAGCAGCCAGAACATGAACACTGAAGCTTTCTTT
TRBJ2-3 . TRBV20-1 . CSASGGGPQTADTQYF TGCAGTGCTAGTGGAGGAGGGCCTCAGACTGCAGATACGCAGTATTTT
TRBJ2-1 . TRBV5-8 . CASSLGFERTDRLHEQFF TGTGCCAGCAGCTTGGGATTTGAGCGGACAGACAGGCTCCATGAGCAGTTCTTC
TRBJ2-5 TRBD2 TRBV7-2 . CASSLQREGGTQYF TGTGCCAGCAGCTTGCAGCGGGAGGGGGGGACCCAGTACTTC
TRBJ2-1 TRBD2 TRBV11-1 . CASSKGTSNNEQFF TGTGCCAGCAGTAAAGGGACTAGCAACAATGAGCAGTTCTTC
TRBJ1-4 . TRBV7-9 . CASSPLWTGVTNEKLFF TGTGCCAGCAGCCCCCTCTGGACGGGAGTCACCAATGAAAAACTGTTTTTT
TRBJ2-1 TRBD1 TRBV5-5 . CASSHIRGTDNEQFF TGTGCCAGCAGCCACATAAGAGGGACAGACAATGAGCAGTTCTTC
TRBJ2-3 TRBD1 TRBV24-1 . CASHRTGGEDTQYF TGTGCCAGCCACCGGACAGGGGGCGAAGATACGCAGTATTTT
TRBJ2-1 TRBD2 TRBV3-1/TRBV3-2 few CASSLLSGRGSYNEQFF TGTGCCAGCAGTCTACTCAGCGGGAGGGGCTCCTACAATGAGCAGTTCTTC
TRBJ1-4 TRBD1 TRBV7-9 once CASSFPPGTGTEKLFF TGTGCCAGCAGCTTCCCCCCCGGGACAGGGACTGAAAAACTGTTTTTT
TRBJ1-4 TRBD1 TRBV18 once CASSPGTGDEKLFF TGTGCCAGCTCTCCCGGGACAGGGGATGAAAAACTGTTTTTT
TRBJ1-5 TRBD1 TRBV7-8 . CASSLGTGSWVQRDQPQHF TGTGCCAGCAGCTTAGGGACAGGTAGTTGGGTGCAGCGGGATCAGCCCCAGCATTTT
TRBJ1-4 . TRBV24-1 . CATSEAATNEKLFF TGTGCCACCAGTGAAGCCGCAACTAATGAAAAACTGTTTTTT
TRBJ1-4 . TRBV2 few CASRDDRSNEKLFF TGTGCCAGCAGAGATGACAGAAGTAATGAAAAACTGTTTTTT
TRBJ1-2 TRBD1 TRBV6-5 few CASSPIGGQAYGYTF TGTGCCAGCAGTCCGATTGGAGGACAGGCCTATGGCTACACCTTC
TRBJ2-5 . TRBV29-1 . CSVEPAFGGKETQYF TGCAGCGTTGAACCCGCCTTTGGGGGGAAAGAGACCCAGTACTTC
TRBJ2-1 . TRBV19 . CASKNRITSYNEQFF TGTGCCAGTAAGAACAGGATAACATCCTACAATGAGCAGTTCTTC
TRBJ2-3 . TRBV6-5 . CASSPSRADTQYF TGTGCCAGCAGCCCAAGTCGGGCAGATACGCAGTATTTT